The clone carrying this TCR beta chain was seen a few times. The antigen is unknown. Scientists ran DNA taken from cultured CD4+ T cells through the Oncomine TCR Beta short-read assay for sequencing. A single record per CDR3 protein comes from TCRdb applying MiXCR to the PCR reads. This sample carries 10,000 to 15,000 distinct CDR3 sequences, less than 80% of them seen once, and the ten largest clones take roughly 24%. The data derive from a study of vaccination and CD4 T cells after COVID-19. CDR3 length: 15 residues. The junction had 12 bases not matched to a gene; V was cut back by 6 bases and J by 4 bases. Germline V gene sequence: CDR1 MNHEY, CDR2 SVGEGT. Treatment reported: roughly 10-day PBMC culture with coronavirus spike peptide pools or control peptides (ViraFEST assay).

This clonotype was sampled from a human donor who had recovered from COVID-19. The chain recombines TRBV6-2 or TRBV6-3 with TRBJ2-7, with 7 bases matching TRBD1. The specimen was CD4+ T cells from blood, cultured in vitro. This CDR3 is CASRRDGTVLYEQYF. CDR3 DNA: TGTGCCAGCAGGCGCGACGGGACAGTCCTTTACGAGCAGTACTTC.